The clone carrying this T cell receptor (beta chain) showed up just once. Its antigen remains unknown. CDR1 is MNHEY, CDR2 SMNVEV, per germline (reference sequence). This CDR3 spans 17 amino acids. V lost 2 bases, J lost 10 bases, and 21 bases lay in between. The data were taken from a study of OX40 agonist ivuxolimab in advanced cancers. Study at large: Among those enrolled, mean age was around 60 years (range roughly 23 to 79) and about 79% were male. Study results and limitations: Circulating CD4+ and CD8+ T cells showed clonal expansion by week 6 at 0.1 to 3.0 mg/kg. The average count of expanded clones was higher among CD8+ T cells than among CD4+.

Sequencing was performed with immunoSEQ multiplex PCR; in TCRdb, only in-frame clones are kept and a portion is missing. Of approximately 60,000 clones listed, 85% are singletons. The timepoints at which blood was sampled were baseline, cycle 4 day 1, and cycle 7 day 1. This sample comprised CD4+ or CD8+ T cells sorted from blood, obtained in a trial of the OX40 agonist ivuxolimab. This rearrangement joins TRBV27 to TRBJ1-6; D unclear. The clonotype was recovered from an adult with an advanced solid tumor such as melanoma, head and neck, liver or kidney cancer. CDR3 residues: CASSLLPGALVESPLHF. The CDR3, as DNA: TGTGCCAGCAGTTTACTTCCGGGCGCCTTGGTGGAGTCACCCCTCCACTTT.